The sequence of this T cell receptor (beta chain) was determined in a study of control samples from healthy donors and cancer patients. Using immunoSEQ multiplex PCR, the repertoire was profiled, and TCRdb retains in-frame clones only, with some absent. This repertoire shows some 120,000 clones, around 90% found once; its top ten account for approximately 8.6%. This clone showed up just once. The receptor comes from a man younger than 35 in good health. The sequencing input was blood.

CDR3 loop: CASSEVGGPREQYF. CDR3 nucleotides: TGTGCCAGCAGTGAGGTGGGGGGGCCTCGGGAGCAGTACTTC. V usage is TRBV2 and J usage is TRBJ2-7, with D possibly TRBD2 on 7 matching bases. The V and J ends lost 3 bases and 7 bases respectively, with 16 bases between them. This CDR3 comprises 14 residues. Germline CDR1 and CDR2: SNHLY and FYNNEI.